These T cell receptor beta chains were read from a single sample in a study of blood T cell repertoires in COVID-19. Assay used: immunoSEQ multiplex PCR; TCRdb lists only in-frame clones, some missing. Altogether about 150,000 clones are present, around three quarters being singletons, with the ten largest covering 8.6%. Sequences were obtained from peripheral blood. These receptors came from a man in his fifties with active or convalescent COVID-19. The CDR3 runs from the conserved cysteine through the conserved F or W. The D gene is left open where the match is weak. The listing skips clone size in some rows; elsewhere it reads once, few, many or a size class.

v_call	cdr3_length	clone_size	j_call	d_call	cdr3_aa	cdr3_nt
TRBV28	13	.	TRBJ2-7	.	CASSFGGPYEQYF	TGTGCCAGCAGTTTCGGGGGACCCTACGAGCAGTACTTC
TRBV27	14	few	TRBJ2-1	TRBD1	CASSKGQGTREQFF	TGTGCCAGCAGTAAGGGACAGGGTACTCGTGAGCAGTTCTTC
TRBV27	15	.	TRBJ2-3	.	CASRRELTVTDTQYF	TGTGCCAGCAGGAGGGAACTCACCGTCACAGATACGCAGTATTTT
TRBV27	16	few	TRBJ2-7	TRBD1	CASSPTGGHYFYEQYF	TGTGCCAGCAGTCCCACAGGGGGCCACTATTTCTACGAGCAGTACTTC
TRBV2	11	once	TRBJ1-1	.	CASRGDTEAFF	TGTGCCAGCCGGGGGGACACTGAAGCTTTCTTT
TRBV5-5	15	.	TRBJ2-1	TRBD2	CASSLGAAGDREQFF	TGTGCCAGCAGCTTAGGTGCGGCGGGAGATCGTGAGCAGTTCTTC
TRBV2	16	many	TRBJ2-2	TRBD1	CASRMERQGAFGELFF	TGTGCCAGCAGGATGGAGAGACAGGGGGCTTTCGGGGAGCTGTTTTTT
TRBV6-5	15	.	TRBJ2-5	.	CASSYSASYQETQYF	TGTGCCAGCAGTTACTCTGCTAGCTACCAAGAGACCCAGTACTTC
TRBV9	15	.	TRBJ1-1	.	CASSVAGLGGTEAFF	TGTGCCAGCAGCGTAGCTGGTTTGGGGGGCACTGAAGCTTTCTTT
TRBV7-8	16	.	TRBJ2-3	.	CASSPGVRVRLDTQYF	TGTGCCAGCAGCCCCGGGGTTCGGGTACGACTGGATACGCAGTATTTT
TRBV6-1	13	.	TRBJ2-7	.	CATSGQTTYEQYF	TGTGCCACCTCGGGACAAACAACCTACGAGCAGTACTTC
TRBV7-9	13	.	TRBJ1-4	TRBD1	CASSLAPAGTVFF	TGTGCCAGCAGCTTAGCGCCCGCCGGGACAGTATTTTTT
TRBV5-1	16	.	TRBJ2-2	.	CASSLDRSSNTGELFF	TGCGCCAGCAGCTTGGATAGGAGCTCTAACACCGGGGAGCTGTTTTTT
TRBV28	14	medium-sized	TRBJ1-3	.	CASSLMGLGNTIYF	TGTGCCAGCAGTTTAATGGGACTGGGAAACACCATATATTTT
TRBV4-2	15	.	TRBJ1-6	TRBD1	CASSHGQATNSPLHF	TGTGCCAGCAGCCACGGACAGGCGACGAATTCACCCCTCCACTTT
TRBV2	16	.	TRBJ2-3	TRBD1	CASSVGQASSTDTQYF	TGTGCCAGCAGTGTTGGACAGGCATCCTCCACAGATACGCAGTATTTT
TRBV20-1	15	.	TRBJ2-3	TRBD2	CSASGTSGTTDTQYF	TGCAGTGCTAGTGGGACTAGCGGAACTACAGATACGCAGTATTTT
TRBV30	13	few	TRBJ1-6	.	CAWRADYNSPLHF	TGTGCCTGGAGAGCGGATTATAATTCACCCCTCCACTTT
TRBV24-1	17	.	TRBJ2-2	TRBD2	CATSDPTAGVSTGELFF	TGTGCCACCAGTGACCCTACAGCGGGAGTGTCAACCGGGGAGCTGTTTTTT
TRBV7-9	17	.	TRBJ2-3	TRBD2	CASSLALAGVGTDTQYF	TGTGCCAGCAGCTTAGCTCTTGCGGGAGTCGGCACAGATACGCAGTATTTT
TRBV19	16	.	TRBJ2-3	TRBD2	CASSMGLAGLTDTQYF	TGTGCCAGTAGTATGGGGTTAGCGGGATTAACCGATACGCAGTATTTT
TRBV2	15	.	TRBJ2-1	.	CASSEARDRTNEQFF	TGTGCCAGCAGTGAAGCGCGGGACAGAACCAATGAGCAGTTCTTC
TRBV3-1/TRBV3-2	15	few	TRBJ2-7	.	CASSQEHLLGGEQYF	TGTGCCAGCAGCCAAGAACACTTGTTGGGGGGTGAGCAGTACTTC
TRBV9	13	.	TRBJ1-4	.	CASSPSLNEKLFF	TGTGCCAGCAGCCCGTCCCTAAATGAAAAACTGTTTTTT
TRBV28	15	.	TRBJ2-7	.	CASSLFGGGNYEQYF	TGTGCCAGCAGCCTTTTTGGGGGCGGTAACTACGAGCAGTACTTC
TRBV27	16	.	TRBJ1-4	.	CASSLSWQGFNEKLFF	TGTGCCAGCAGTTTAAGTTGGCAGGGTTTTAATGAAAAACTGTTTTTT
TRBV7-6	15	.	TRBJ2-7	.	CASSLSDGVSYEQYF	TGTGCCAGCAGCCTCTCGGACGGGGTCTCCTACGAGCAGTACTTC
TRBV2	13	.	TRBJ2-1	.	CASRDDSYNEQFF	TGTGCCAGCAGGGACGACAGCTACAATGAGCAGTTCTTC
TRBV29-1	17	.	TRBJ2-1	TRBD2	CSVEPLASGRPYNEQFF	TGCAGCGTTGAGCCCCTGGCTAGCGGGAGGCCTTACAATGAGCAGTTCTTC
TRBV7-2	14	few	TRBJ1-5	TRBD1	CASSRTGGGQPQHF	TGTGCCAGCAGCAGGACAGGGGGGGGTCAGCCCCAGCATTTT
TRBV7-2	15	.	TRBJ1-4	.	CASSKGGAMDEKLFF	TGTGCCAGCAGCAAAGGGGGGGCAATGGACGAAAAACTGTTTTTT
TRBV5-1	13	many	TRBJ2-7	.	CASSPPDSYEQYF	TGCGCCAGCAGCCCACCTGACAGCTACGAGCAGTACTTC
TRBV11-2	14	.	TRBJ2-7	.	CASSLATGHYEQYF	TGTGCCAGCAGCTTAGCGACGGGTCACTACGAGCAGTACTTC
TRBV12-3/TRBV12-4	11	.	TRBJ2-3	TRBD2	CASSLAGESYF	TGTGCCAGCAGTCTAGCGGGAGAGTCATATTTT
TRBV19	16	.	TRBJ1-2	TRBD1	CASTFGQGGFGYGYTF	TGTGCCAGTACTTTCGGACAGGGGGGATTCGGCTATGGCTACACCTTC
TRBV9	16	.	TRBJ1-4	.	CASSIGARVTNEKLFF	TGTGCCAGCAGCATAGGAGCTCGGGTAACTAATGAAAAACTGTTTTTT
TRBV7-3	15	once	TRBJ2-1	TRBD2	CASSPSGSSYNEQFF	TGTGCCAGCAGTCCCAGCGGGAGCTCCTACAATGAGCAGTTCTTC